This TCR beta chain is from a study of regulatory T cells in long-lasting Graves disease (TCRdb year 2021). In the study overall: Patients with newly diagnosed Graves' disease had been on antithyroid drugs for under 3 months. Patients with persistent Graves' disease were compared with patients with newly diagnosed Graves' disease using TCR sequencing and RNA sequencing of peripheral blood. The study was registered as a clinical trial and conducted in China. A total of some 35 samples underwent TCR sequencing, from about 13 patients with persistent Graves' disease and some 20 patients with newly diagnosed Graves' disease.

V loses 2 bases of germline sequence and J loses 4 bases, and the interval between the two ends is 15 bases. From its cysteine to its phenylalanine, the CDR3 spans 15 amino acids. Only the CDR3 part of the read is kept: 45 bases, read in frame from the first base. CDR1 and CDR2, looked up from the germline V gene, are LGHNA and YSLEER. Study-level results and caveats: Only peripheral blood was studied, because thyroid tissue, the primary lesion, was inaccessible. Compared with newly diagnosed patients, persistent Graves' disease patients had lower TCR Shannon entropy and fewer highly expanded clones, which suggests clonal expansion. Sequencing and analysis were limited to the TCR beta chain. Persistent patients shared more public clonotypes among themselves (2,741) than newly diagnosed patients did (more than 850). The authors noted that the small sample size was a limitation that may lower accuracy. TRBV28, TRBJ1-2 and TRBJ2-5 were preferentially used in persistent disease, while TRBV20-1 and TRBJ2-1 were favored in newly diagnosed disease.

The sample's time point label is to be understood as: newly diagnosed GD, antithyroid drugs for less than 3 months. For both TCR sequencing and RNA sequencing, RNA was extracted from PBMCs using TRIzol. The diagnosis of Graves' disease followed American Thyroid Association guidelines. Recruitment of patients was carried out at an endocrinology department in Xi'an, China. Each patient gave roughly 10 milliliters of peripheral blood, collected in an EDTA anticoagulant tube. Ficoll Paque Plus density gradient separation was used to isolate PBMCs, and no further T cell sorting was done. RNA quality was checked with an Agilent 2100 Bioanalyzer and agarose gel, and concentration with a NanoDrop 2000. Library prep was done by multiplex PCR. Instrument used: Illumina HiSeq 4000. To build TCR beta libraries, CDR3 regions were amplified by Arm-PCR using iRepertoire HTBI primers. PCR products were gel purified before sequencing. The authors processed their data as follows. Across samples, around 58 TRBV and 14 TRBJ segments were identified and used for gene usage analysis of CDR3 amino acid clonotypes. Filtered high-quality paired reads were merged into contigs using COPE and FqMerger. BLAST was used to align contigs to the IMGT TRBV, TRBD and TRBJ reference genes, and CDR3 was defined following IMGT. Any clonotype with a frequency above 0.1% was counted as a highly expanded clone. Shannon entropy served as the measure of repertoire diversity, while the Gini coefficient captured V-J evenness. Clonotypes shared by more than one individual were considered public. The public reads were reprocessed in TCRdb via fastp at Q25 and MiXCR, keeping in-frame beta chains. Each CDR3 protein gets just one entry, which takes the most common genes and DNA from the rows behind it. The V and J calls shown here were made by TCRdb, not taken from the authors' results. The sample has around 250,000 distinct CDR3 sequences on record, just over 20% of them singletons. The ten biggest clones cover roughly 13% of the sample.

In this sample, this clonotype turned up many times. What this receptor recognizes is not known. One base away there is no much larger clone; base qualities are not given. This sequence uses TRBV4-3 and TRBJ2-7; TRBD1 is possibly the D segment (5 matching bases). The clonotype comes from a female donor with Graves disease. Sequencing used peripheral blood mononuclear cells (PBMCs), obtained at new diagnosis, from a patient treated with antithyroid drugs. The nucleotide sequence is given as TGCGCCAGCAGCCAAAACCAGGGTACGGGTTACGAGCAGTACTTC. It codes for CASSQNQGTGYEQYF.